Listed below are T cell receptor beta chains from one sample, sequenced in a study of technical replicates of blood from a handful of donors. The assay was immunoSEQ multiplex PCR, and TCRdb's table has in-frame clones only and misses some. The sample lists some 80,000 clones, roughly 95% occurring once. Sequencing used T cells isolated from PBMCs. These receptors all come from a human donor in good health. Each CDR3 is given with its conserved first and last residue. Fields, in order: V gene, clone size, CDR3 protein. Part of the rows lack a size; the others show once, few, many or a class for expanded clones.

TRBV6-5	NA	CASSSGGNQPQHF
TRBV7-8	NA	CASSTGLTIYEQYF
TRBV5-4	NA	CASSADRKPADYGYTF
TRBV6-6	NA	CASSYQAGTSREQYF
TRBV7-9	once	CASSSTGAGNTIYF
TRBV7-2	NA	CASSFGGGGTDTQYF
TRBV5-1	NA	CASSFTIRGEGTGELFF
TRBV7-9	NA	CASSLDSPSTDTQYF
TRBV7-7	NA	CASSSGLAGIYEQYF
TRBV27	NA	CASSPLADRVYEQYF
TRBV11-3	once	CASSQEGEAFF
TRBV9	NA	CASSVGQMNTEAFF
TRBV6-5	NA	CASSINSNQPQHF
TRBV4-2	NA	CASSPRGSSYEQYF
TRBV5-1	NA	CASSSPGPQYF
TRBV27	NA	CASSYYQGYEQYF
TRBV16	NA	CASSSGQLQPQHF
TRBV29-1	NA	CSVDAGDSNQPQHF
TRBV9	NA	CASSVEPQYYEQYF
TRBV11-3	NA	CASSLEVRTGLSGNTIYF
TRBV29-1	NA	CSVLTGDSPYEQYF
TRBV7-8	NA	CASSLSGSHEQFF
TRBV5-4	NA	CASSSSSGSGGELFF
TRBV30	NA	CAWSLDRGPIRLPQHF
TRBV25-1	NA	CASSELIGGDTEAFF
TRBV21-1	NA	CANGEGYYEQYF
TRBV11-3	NA	CASSLAGGLAGELFF
TRBV6-6	NA	CASTNGGPQHF
TRBV9	NA	CASSVDPGYEQYF
TRBV28	NA	CASSPEGAPVGYEQYF
TRBV27	once	CASSFGGGPYEQYF
TRBV19	NA	CASSKQGLAGFNEQFF
TRBV27	NA	CASGGLAEVSYEQYF
TRBV11-3	NA	CASSLDPRLAGRWYTGELFF
TRBV28	NA	CASRGPGNTIYF
TRBV9	NA	CASSVGLANTDTQYF
TRBV29-1	once	CSVKLNGREYEQFF
TRBV7-2	NA	CASNGAPYNEQFF